The present T cell receptor (beta chain) was sequenced within a study of blood T cell repertoires in COVID-19. Original analysis: Reference gene primer amplification yielded estimated nucleated cell counts. Some clones are missing from TCRdb's copy, which holds only in-frame ones; the method was immunoSEQ multiplex PCR. V and J calls and clone size are as listed in that table; D and trimming were resolved from the DNA. Counted here are more than 85,000 clones, roughly 88% occurring once; the ten biggest clones make up roughly 25%. The germline V gene has CDR1 DFQATT and CDR2 SNEGSKA (reference sequence). V dropped 0 bases and J dropped 7 bases, with 6 bases sitting between them. This CDR3 region has 11 residues.

The clonotype comes from a man in his fifties or sixties with acute or convalescent COVID-19. The sequenced sample was peripheral blood. The genes are TRBV20-1 and TRBJ2-5; D not resolved. This CDR3 reads CSARDPLTQYF. In DNA form, the CDR3 reads TGCAGTGCTAGAGACCCTCTGACCCAGTACTTC.